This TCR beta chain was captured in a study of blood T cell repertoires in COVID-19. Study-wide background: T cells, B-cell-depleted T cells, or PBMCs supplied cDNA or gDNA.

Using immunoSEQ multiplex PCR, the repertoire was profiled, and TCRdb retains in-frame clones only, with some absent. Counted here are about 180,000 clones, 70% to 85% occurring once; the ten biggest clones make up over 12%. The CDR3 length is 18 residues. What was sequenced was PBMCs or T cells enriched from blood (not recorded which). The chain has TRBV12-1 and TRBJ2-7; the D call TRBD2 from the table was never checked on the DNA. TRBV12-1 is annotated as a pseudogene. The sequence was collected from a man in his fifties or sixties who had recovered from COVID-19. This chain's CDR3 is CASSFGLAGAPKLHEQYF. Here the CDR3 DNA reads TGTGCCAGCAGCTTTGGCCTAGCGGGGGCTCCTAAGCTCCACGAGCAGTACTTC.